What follows are 20 T cell receptor beta chains derived from one specimen sequenced in a study of radiotherapy plus CTLA-4 blockade in lung cancer. Libraries were prepared by immunoSEQ multiplex PCR; TCRdb keeps only in-frame clonotypes and omits some of them. Of 40,000 or so clones in the sample, 70% to 75% were seen once. This material consisted of peripheral blood, taken from a patient treated with radiotherapy plus ipilimumab. The source of these receptors is a human donor with non-small cell lung cancer who had stable disease on radiotherapy plus ipilimumab.

The chain joins TRBV7-9 to TRBJ1-2; D is unresolved. The CDR3 sequence is 12 residues long. Germline values: CDR1 SEHNR, CDR2 FQNEAQ (reference sequence). V was clipped by 2 bases and J by 7 bases, with 8 bases between them. CDR3 nucleotide sequence: TGTGCCAGCAGCTTACCGACTCCTGGCTACACCTTC. This translates into CASSLPTPGYTF.

The rearrangement links TRBV6-1 to TRBJ2-5, with 14 bases lining up with TRBD2. Per germline, CDR1 MNHNS and CDR2 SASEGT. The CDR3 is 15 amino acids. Trimming took 6 bases from V and 5 from J; bases not matched to a gene: 5. CDR3 region: CASSPRLAGGETQYF. CDR3 DNA sequence: TGTGCCAGCAGCCCCCGACTAGCGGGGGGGGAGACCCAGTACTTC.

This clone was seen once. The V and J genes are TRBV7-9 and TRBJ1-6; D remains ambiguous. The CDR3 has 15 amino acids. Germline V gives CDR1 SEHNR, CDR2 FQNEAQ (reference sequence). V gave up 3 bases and J gave up 5 bases, with 11 bases separating them. Here the CDR3 reads CASSLEGKNNSPLHF. The DNA for the CDR3 is TGTGCCAGCAGCTTGGAAGGAAAGAATAATTCACCCCTCCACTTT.

The rearrangement uses TRBV27 and TRBJ2-7, with D hard to call. Deletions cut 4 bases from V and 0 bases from J, with 4 bases between. The CDR3 covers 12 residues. Germline CDR1 and CDR2: MNHEY and SMNVEV (reference sequence). The CDR3 spells CASSYHSYEQYV. The CDR3 DNA reads as TGTGCCAGCAGTTACCACTCCTACGAGCAGTACGTC.

This clone was recorded a few times. V is TRBV29-1 and J is TRBJ1-2, with D maybe TRBD1 (5 bases). The germline CDR1 and CDR2 sequences are SQVTM and ANQGSEA. The V end lost 5 bases, the J end lost 2 bases, and 12 bases lay between the germline ends. The CDR3 contains 13 residues. The DNA for the CDR3 is TGCAGCGTTCACGGGCAGGGAAACTATGGCTACACCTTC. Its protein is CSVHGQGNYGYTF.

The chain joins TRBV2 to TRBJ2-6, with 7 bases that match TRBD1. The CDR3 covers 15 residues. Germline V gives CDR1 SNHLY, CDR2 FYNNEI. V dropped 9 bases and J dropped 0; count of bases not matched to a gene: 5. Written as DNA, the CDR3 is TGTGCCAGGTTGACAGGGACCTCTGGGGCCAACGTCCTGACTTTC. Translation: CARLTGTSGANVLTF.

CDR3 DNA: TGTGCCAGCAGCTTGGGGACAGGGACTTACACTGAAGCTTTCTTT. Translated, it gives CASSLGTGTYTEAFF. This chain uses TRBV5-4 with TRBJ1-1; 8 positions agree with TRBD1. CDR1 SGHNT and CDR2 YYREEE come from the germline V gene (reference sequence). This CDR3 has 15 residues. The trim removed 0 bases at V and 3 bases at J, leaving 4 bases unmatched.

This chain uses TRBV10-3 with TRBJ2-1; tentatively, D is TRBD1 (6 bases). Trimming removed 7 bases from V and 9 bases from J, with 16 bases in between. CDR1 and CDR2 from the germline V gene are ENHRY and SYGVKD. This CDR3 is built from 13 residues. For the CDR3, the DNA is TGTGCCATCAAGCCCCCCAGGGGTGGTGAGCAGTTCTTC. Translation gives CAIKPPRGGEQFF.

This clone came up once. The V and J genes are TRBV7-2 and TRBJ1-6, with TRBD1 matching 8 bases. The germline V gene has CDR1 SGHTA and CDR2 FQGNSA. The CDR3 has 15 residues. The J segment lost 9 bases and the V segment lost 5 bases, leaving 9 bases of the junction unmatched. CDR3 region: CASSPSTGVSSPLHF. DNA for the CDR3: TGTGCCAGCAGCCCCTCGACAGGGGTAAGTTCACCCCTCCACTTT.

This clone occurred once. The rearrangement links TRBV6-1 to TRBJ2-6; weak D call: TRBD2 (6 bases). The CDR3 sequence is 15 residues long. Per germline, CDR1 MNHNS and CDR2 SASEGT. Trimming removed 8 bases at V and 0 bases at J, with 11 bases between. The DNA for the CDR3 is TGTGCCAGCGGGACTTTTTCCTCTGGGGCCAACGTCCTGACTTTC. Protein product: CASGTFSSGANVLTF.

CDR3 amino acids: CASSSPGLAGGNEQFF. CDR3 nucleotides: TGCGCCAGCAGTTCTCCGGGACTAGCGGGGGGGAATGAGCAGTTCTTC. The V call is TRBV5-1, the J call TRBJ2-1; 16 bases are a match to TRBD2. Germline assignment: CDR1 SGHRS and CDR2 YFSETQ. The CDR3 is made up of 16 amino acids. V dropped 5 bases and J dropped 7; count of bases not matched to a gene: 6.

The V gene is TRBV2, the J gene TRBJ2-7; D tentatively reads TRBD1 or TRBD2 (6 bases each). This CDR3 comprises 13 residues. Trimming cost V 5 bases and J 7 bases, with 15 bases left between them. CDR1 SNHLY and CDR2 FYNNEI come from the germline V gene. The CDR3 DNA is TGTGCCAGCAGTCCCCGGGGGCCGGGGGAGCAGTACGTC. It specifies CASSPRGPGEQYV.

This clone was detected only a few times. The V gene is TRBV6-6, the J gene TRBJ2-5; the match to TRBD1 covers 7 bases. The J call may be mistaken, given a closer DNA end match to TRBJ2-7. The V gene's germline CDR1 is MNHNY and CDR2 SVGAGI (reference sequence). This CDR3 comprises 13 residues. The CDR3 region has the DNA TGTGCCAGCAGTTACCCAGGGGGCTACGAGCAGTACTTC. This sequence encodes CASSYPGGYEQYF.

This clone occurred a few times. The chain uses TRBV28 and TRBJ1-2; no clear D gene. Germline V CDR1 and CDR2: MDHEN, SYDVKM. The CDR3 is 12 residues long. Trimming cost V 3 bases and J 6 bases, with 8 bases left between them. The CDR3 DNA sequence: TGTGCCAGCAGTTTGAAGGGAAATGGCTACACCTTC. Translating gives CASSLKGNGYTF.

This clone was observed a few times. The chain carries TRBV5-1 and TRBJ1-4; the D gene is possibly TRBD1 (6 bases). CDR1 is SGHRS, CDR2 YFSETQ, per germline. V dropped 0 bases and J dropped 7 bases, with 13 bases sitting between them. This CDR3 has 15 amino acids. CDR3 sequence (DNA): TGCGCCAGCAGCTTGGATGGGGGGCGCCTTGAAAAACTGTTTTTT. This codes for CASSLDGGRLEKLFF.

This clone has just a few counts. The V and J genes are TRBV5-1 and TRBJ1-2; 12 bases are shared with TRBD1. Germline CDR1 SGHRS, CDR2 YFSETQ. The CDR3 runs 14 residues. The trim removed 4 bases at V and 6 bases at J, leaving 4 bases unmatched. In nucleotides, the CDR3 is TGCGCCAGCAGCATCGGGACAGGGGGCGATGGCTACACCTTC. It codes for CASSIGTGGDGYTF.

Only one count was recorded for this clone. The V call is TRBV19, the J call TRBJ2-6, with D possibly being TRBD2 (6 bases). V gave up 6 bases and J gave up 4 bases, with 13 bases separating them. Germline values: CDR1 LNHDA, CDR2 SQIVND (reference sequence). CDR3 length: 15 residues. The CDR3 DNA reads TGTGCCAGTAGCGGGGGATCCTTGGGGGCCAACGTCCTGACTTTC. Translating gives CASSGGSLGANVLTF.

The chain recombines TRBV5-4 with TRBJ2-1, with D tentatively TRBD1 (6 bases). The CDR3 has 15 residues. The germline V gene encodes CDR1 SGHNT and CDR2 YYREEE (reference sequence). Trimming stripped 4 bases from V and 1 base from J, with 12 bases between. The DNA for the CDR3 is TGTGCCAGCAGCGTCACAGGGTATTCCTACAATGAGCAGTTCTTC. Translating gives CASSVTGYSYNEQFF.

This chain joins TRBV6-1 and TRBJ2-7; 7 bases align to TRBD1. The CDR3 is 13 amino acids. Losses at the gene ends were 5 bases for V and 4 bases for J; bases not matched to a gene: 5. Germline V CDR1 and CDR2: MNHNS, SASEGT. The CDR3 region is CASSPTGEYEQYV. CDR3 sequence (DNA): TGTGCCAGCAGTCCAACAGGGGAGTACGAGCAGTACGTC.

The chain combines TRBV5-4 with TRBJ1-1, with D possibly being TRBD1 (6 bases). Trimming took off 0 bases at V and 9 bases at J, with 9 bases between the two ends. Germline CDR1 SGHNT, CDR2 YYREEE (reference sequence). The length of the CDR3 is 12 residues. The CDR3 nucleotides are TGTGCCAGCAGCTTGGAAACAGGGAAAGCTTTCTTT. Amino acid sequence: CASSLETGKAFF.